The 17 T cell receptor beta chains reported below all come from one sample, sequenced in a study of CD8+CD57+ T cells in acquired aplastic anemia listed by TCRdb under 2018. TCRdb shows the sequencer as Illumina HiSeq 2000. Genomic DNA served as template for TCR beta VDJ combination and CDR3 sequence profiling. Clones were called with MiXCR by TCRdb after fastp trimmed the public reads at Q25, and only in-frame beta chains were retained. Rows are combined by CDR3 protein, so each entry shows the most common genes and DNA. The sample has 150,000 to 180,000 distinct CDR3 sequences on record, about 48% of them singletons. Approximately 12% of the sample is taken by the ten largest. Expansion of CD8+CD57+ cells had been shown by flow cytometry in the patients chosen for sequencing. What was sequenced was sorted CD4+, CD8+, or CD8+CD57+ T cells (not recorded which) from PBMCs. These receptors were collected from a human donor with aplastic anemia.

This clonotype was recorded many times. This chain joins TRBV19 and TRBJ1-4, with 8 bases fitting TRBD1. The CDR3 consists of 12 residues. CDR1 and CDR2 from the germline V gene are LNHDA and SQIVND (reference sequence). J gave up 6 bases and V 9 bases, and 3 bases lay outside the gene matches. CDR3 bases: TGTGCCAGCAGGACAGGGTATGAAAAACTGTTTTTT. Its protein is CASRTGYEKLFF.

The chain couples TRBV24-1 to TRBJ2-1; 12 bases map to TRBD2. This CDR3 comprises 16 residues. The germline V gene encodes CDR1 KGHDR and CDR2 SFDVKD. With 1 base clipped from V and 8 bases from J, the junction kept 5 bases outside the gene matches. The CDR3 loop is CATSDFRLAGVDEQFF. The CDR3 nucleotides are TGTGCCACCAGTGATTTTAGACTAGCGGGAGTCGATGAGCAGTTCTTC.

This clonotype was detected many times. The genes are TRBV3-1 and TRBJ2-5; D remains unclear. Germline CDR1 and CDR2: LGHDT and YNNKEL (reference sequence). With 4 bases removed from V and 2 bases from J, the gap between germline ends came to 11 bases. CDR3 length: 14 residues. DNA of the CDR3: TGTGCCAGCAGCCGTCCGGCTAGACAAGAGACCCAGTACTTC. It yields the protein CASSRPARQETQYF.

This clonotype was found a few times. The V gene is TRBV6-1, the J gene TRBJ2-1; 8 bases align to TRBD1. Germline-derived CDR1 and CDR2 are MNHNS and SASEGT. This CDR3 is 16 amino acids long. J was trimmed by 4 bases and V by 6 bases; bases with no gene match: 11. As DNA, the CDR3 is TGTGCCAGCAGGACCCTGCAGGGGGCGTTTTACAATGAGCAGTTCTTC. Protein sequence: CASRTLQGAFYNEQFF.

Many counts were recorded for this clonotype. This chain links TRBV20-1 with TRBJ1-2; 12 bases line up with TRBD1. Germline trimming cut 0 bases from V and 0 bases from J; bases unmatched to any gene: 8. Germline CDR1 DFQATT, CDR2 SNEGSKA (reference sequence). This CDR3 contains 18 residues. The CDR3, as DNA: TGCAGTGCTAGAGACGCCGGGACAGGGGGCAAGGCTAACTATGGCTACACCTTC. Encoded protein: CSARDAGTGGKANYGYTF.

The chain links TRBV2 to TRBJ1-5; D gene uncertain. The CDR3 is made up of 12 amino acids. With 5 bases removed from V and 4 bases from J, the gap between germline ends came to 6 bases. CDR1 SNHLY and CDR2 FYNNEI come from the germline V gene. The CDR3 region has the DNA TGTGCCAGCAGTCCCAAGAATCAGCCCCAGCATTTT. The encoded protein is CASSPKNQPQHF.

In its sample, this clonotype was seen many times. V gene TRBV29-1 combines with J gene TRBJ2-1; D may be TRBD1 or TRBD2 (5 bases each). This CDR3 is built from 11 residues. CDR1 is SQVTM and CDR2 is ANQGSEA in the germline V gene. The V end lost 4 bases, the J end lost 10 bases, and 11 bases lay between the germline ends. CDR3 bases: TGCAGCGTTGCCCCGGGGCCGGAGCAGTTCTTC. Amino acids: CSVAPGPEQFF.

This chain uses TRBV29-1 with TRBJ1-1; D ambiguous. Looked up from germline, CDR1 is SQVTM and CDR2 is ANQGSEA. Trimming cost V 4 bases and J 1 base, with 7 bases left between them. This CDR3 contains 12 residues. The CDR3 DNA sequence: TGCAGCGTTGGACGGGAGAACACTGAAGCTTTCTTT. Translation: CSVGRENTEAFF.

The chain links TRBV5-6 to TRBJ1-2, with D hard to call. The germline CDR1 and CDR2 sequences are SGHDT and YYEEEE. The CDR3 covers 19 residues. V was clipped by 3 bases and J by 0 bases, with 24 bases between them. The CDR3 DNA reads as TGTGCCAGCAGCTCTAGTTCAGGAGCCTCCCGAGTAGCTAACTATGGCTACACCTTC. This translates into CASSSSSGASRVANYGYTF.

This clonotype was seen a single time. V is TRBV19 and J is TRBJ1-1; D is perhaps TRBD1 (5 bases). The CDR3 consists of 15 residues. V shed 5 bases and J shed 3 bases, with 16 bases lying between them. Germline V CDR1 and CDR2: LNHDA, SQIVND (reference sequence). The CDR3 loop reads CASSSPLWGDTEAFF. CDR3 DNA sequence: TGTGCCAGTAGTTCTCCTTTGTGGGGGGACACTGAAGCTTTCTTT.

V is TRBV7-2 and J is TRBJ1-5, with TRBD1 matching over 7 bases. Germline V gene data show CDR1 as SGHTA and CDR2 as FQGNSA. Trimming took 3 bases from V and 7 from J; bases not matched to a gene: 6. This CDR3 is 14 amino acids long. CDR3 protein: CASSFDRVGQPQHF. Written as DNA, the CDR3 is TGTGCCAGCAGCTTCGACAGGGTCGGACAGCCCCAGCATTTT.

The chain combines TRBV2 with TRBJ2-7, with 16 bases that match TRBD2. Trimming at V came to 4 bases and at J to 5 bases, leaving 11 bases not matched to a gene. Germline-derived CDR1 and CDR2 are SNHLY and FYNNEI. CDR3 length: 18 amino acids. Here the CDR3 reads CASSASPGLAGGYDEQYF. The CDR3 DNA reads TGTGCCAGCAGTGCCAGCCCGGGACTAGCGGGAGGGTACGACGAGCAGTACTTC.

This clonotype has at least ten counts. The CDR3 loop reads CASSQAGAGYEQYF. Written as DNA, the CDR3 is TGCGCCAGCAGCCAAGCCGGGGCTGGCTACGAGCAGTACTTC. J is TRBJ2-7 and V is TRBV4-1, with D tentatively TRBD1 or TRBD2 (5 bases each). Germline lookup yields CDR1 MGHRA and CDR2 YSYEKL. This CDR3 spans 14 amino acids. The V end was cut by 1 base, the J end by 3 bases, with 10 bases between.

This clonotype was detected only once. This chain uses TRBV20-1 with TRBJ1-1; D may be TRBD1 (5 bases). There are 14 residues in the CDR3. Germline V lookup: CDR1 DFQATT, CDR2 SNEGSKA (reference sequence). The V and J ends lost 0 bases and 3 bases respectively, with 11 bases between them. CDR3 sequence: CSARDPRVDTEAFF. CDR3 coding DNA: TGCAGTGCTAGAGATCCCAGGGTAGACACTGAAGCTTTCTTT.

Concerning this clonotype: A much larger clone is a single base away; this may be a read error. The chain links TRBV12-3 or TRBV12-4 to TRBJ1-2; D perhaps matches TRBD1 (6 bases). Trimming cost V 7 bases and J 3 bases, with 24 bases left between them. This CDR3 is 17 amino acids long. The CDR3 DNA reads TGTGCCAGCACCCAGAGCGGGGACACCTTCCCCTACTATGGCTACACCTTC. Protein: CASTQSGDTFPYYGYTF.

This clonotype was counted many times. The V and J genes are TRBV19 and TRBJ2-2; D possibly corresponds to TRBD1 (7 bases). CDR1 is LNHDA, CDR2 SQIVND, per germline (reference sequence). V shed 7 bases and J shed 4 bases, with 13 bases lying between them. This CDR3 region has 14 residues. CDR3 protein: CASTPGGSTGELFF. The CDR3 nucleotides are TGTGCCAGTACCCCAGGGGGGTCCACCGGGGAGCTGTTTTTT. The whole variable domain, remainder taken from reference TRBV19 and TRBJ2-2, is DGGITQSPKYLFRKEGQNVTLSCEQNLNHDAMYWYRQDPGQGLRLIYYSQIVNDFQKGDIAEGYSVSREKKESFPLTVTSAQKNPTAFYLCASTPGGSTGELFFGEGSRLTVL.

CDR3 residues: CASNGQRNQPQHF. CDR3 coding DNA: TGTGCCAGCAACGGACAGCGCAATCAGCCCCAGCATTTT. The chain carries TRBV2 and TRBJ1-5, with D possibly matching TRBD1 (6 bases). The CDR3 sequence is 13 residues long. V was shortened by 7 bases and J by 2 bases, with 9 bases between the two germline ends. Per germline, CDR1 SNHLY and CDR2 FYNNEI.